A single sample is the source of the 5 T cell receptor beta chains below, sequenced in a study of blood T cell repertoires in COVID-19. Some clones are missing from TCRdb's copy, which holds only in-frame ones; the method was immunoSEQ multiplex PCR. The sample gives fewer than 450,000 clones, about 90% of which show up once; roughly 6.6% is in the top ten. Sequenced input: peripheral blood. The receptors shown here come from a woman in her 70s with COVID-19, enrolled during active disease.

This chain connects TRBV28 to TRBJ1-1; D is perhaps TRBD1 (5 bases). The CDR3 extends over 14 amino acids. V lost 5 bases, J lost 4 bases, and 14 bases lay in between. Germline-derived CDR1 and CDR2 are MDHEN and SYDVKM. CDR3 coding DNA: TGTGCCAGCAGTCGCCGCAGGGTTGTCACTGAAGCTTTCTTT. Translated, it gives CASSRRRVVTEAFF.

The V and J genes are TRBV7-9 and TRBJ2-5, with a tentative D call TRBD1 (5 bases). CDR3 length: 15 amino acids. V shed 5 bases and J shed 5 bases, with 18 bases lying between them. Looked up from germline, CDR1 is SEHNR and CDR2 is FQNEAQ (reference sequence). The chain's CDR3 is CASSRWSEKGETQYF. The DNA for the CDR3 is TGTGCCAGCAGCCGATGGTCCGAGAAGGGGGAGACCCAGTACTTC.

The chain carries TRBV5-4 and TRBJ1-2; D gene unclear. The CDR3 length is 15 residues. V lost 0 bases and J 3 bases, leaving 12 bases between the germline ends. Germline-derived CDR1 and CDR2 are SGHNT and YYREEE (reference sequence). Written as DNA, the CDR3 is TGTGCCAGCAGCTTGGGACTCCCCTTCTACTATGGCTACACCTTC. Encoded protein: CASSLGLPFYYGYTF.

The V and J genes are TRBV6-2 or TRBV6-3 and TRBJ1-1; 9 positions agree with TRBD1. The V gene end was trimmed by 5 bases and the J gene end by 4 bases; junction bases not matched to a gene: 2. CDR1 is MNHEY, CDR2 SVGEGT, per germline. The CDR3 length is 13 residues. DNA of the CDR3: TGTGCCAGCAGTCAGACAGGGGGCACTGAAGCTTTCTTT. Its protein product is CASSQTGGTEAFF.

Concerning this clone itself: In the same sample, other DNA sequences code for this CDR3. The rearrangement links TRBV3-1 (or the pseudogene TRBV3-2) to TRBJ1-2; D remains ambiguous. V dropped 1 base and J dropped 3 bases, with 6 bases sitting between them. The germline V gene encodes CDR1 LGHDT and CDR2 YNNKEL (reference sequence). CDR3 length equals 13 residues. The CDR3 reads CASSQVGDYGYTF. The CDR3 region has the DNA TGTGCCAGCAGCCAAGTAGGAGACTATGGCTACACCTTC.